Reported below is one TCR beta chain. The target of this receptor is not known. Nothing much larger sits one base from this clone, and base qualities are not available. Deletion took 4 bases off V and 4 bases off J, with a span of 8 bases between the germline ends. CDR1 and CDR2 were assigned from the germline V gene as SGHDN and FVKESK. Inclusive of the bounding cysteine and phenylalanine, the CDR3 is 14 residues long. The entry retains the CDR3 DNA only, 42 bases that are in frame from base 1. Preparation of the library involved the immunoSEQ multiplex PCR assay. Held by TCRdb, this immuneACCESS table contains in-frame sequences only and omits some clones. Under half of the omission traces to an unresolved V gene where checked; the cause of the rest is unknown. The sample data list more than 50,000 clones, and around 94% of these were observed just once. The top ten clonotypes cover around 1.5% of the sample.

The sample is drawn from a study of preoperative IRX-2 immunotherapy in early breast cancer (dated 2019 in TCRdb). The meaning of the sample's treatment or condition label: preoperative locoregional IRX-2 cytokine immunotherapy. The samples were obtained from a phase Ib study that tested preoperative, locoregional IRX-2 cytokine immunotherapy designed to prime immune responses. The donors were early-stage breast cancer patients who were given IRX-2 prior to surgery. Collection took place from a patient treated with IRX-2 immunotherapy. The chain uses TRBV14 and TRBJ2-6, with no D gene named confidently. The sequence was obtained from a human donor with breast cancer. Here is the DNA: TGTGCCAGCAGCCGGCCGTCCGGGGCCAACGTCCTGACTTTC. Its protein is CASSRPSGANVLTF.